The 13 T cell receptor beta chains reported below all come from one sample, sequenced in a study of blood T cells in healthy people across ages. A second PCR of about 7 to 11 cycles used a sample-barcoded 5' primer and a J-beta primer mix. TCRdb reprocessed the 5' RACE reads via MiXCR and lists one record per CDR3 protein. The repertoire consists of roughly 1,800,000 distinct CDR3 sequences, with 49% occurring once and the leading ten covering 2.1%. Source material: blood. These receptors originate from a woman aged 40 to 50 in good health.

The V gene is TRBV7-9, the J gene TRBJ1-1; TRBD1 might be the D (5 bases). The germline CDR1 and CDR2 sequences are SEHNR and FQNEAQ (reference sequence). V was trimmed by 3 bases and J by 2 bases, leaving 13 bases between them. This CDR3 spans 15 amino acids. This CDR3 reads CASSFEGHANTEAFF. Here the CDR3 DNA reads TGTGCCAGCAGCTTTGAAGGACACGCCAACACTGAAGCTTTCTTT. Complete variable domain (other parts from reference TRBV7-9 and TRBJ1-1): DTGVSQNPRHKITKRGQNVTFRCDPISEHNRLYWYRQTLGQGPEFLTYFQNEAQLEKSRLLSDRFSAERPKGSFSTLEIQRTEQGDSAMYLCASSFEGHANTEAFFGQGTRLTVV.

This chain uses TRBV4-2 with TRBJ2-3; D remains unclear. V was cut by 1 base and J by 2 bases, with 10 bases left in between. The germline V gene encodes CDR1 LGHNA and CDR2 YNFKEQ. The CDR3 has 15 residues. CDR3 sequence reads: CASSQAPALTDTQYF. The CDR3, as DNA: TGTGCCAGCAGCCAAGCACCCGCTCTCACAGATACGCAGTATTTT.

This clonotype was counted a single time. This chain uses TRBV5-1 with TRBJ1-2; TRBD1 is a possible D gene (5 bases). V lost 1 base and J 4 bases, leaving 11 bases between the germline ends. Germline V gene sequence: CDR1 SGHRS, CDR2 YFSETQ. This CDR3 is 14 amino acids long. The CDR3 reads CASSLRGGTYGYTF. CDR3 nucleotide sequence: TGCGCCAGCAGCTTGAGGGGCGGCACCTATGGCTACACCTTC.

Details on this clonotype: One end of the junction fails to match germline, which may point to a read error. The chain employs TRBV11-2 and TRBJ2-3, with TRBD2 as a possible D gene (5 bases). The CDR3 runs to 15 residues. The germline CDR1 and CDR2 sequences are SGHAT and FQNNGV. In DNA, the CDR3 is TGTGCCAGCAGCGTAGATGAGGGATTGACAGATACGCAGTATTTT. This translates into CASSVDEGLTDTQYF.

This chain connects TRBV7-8 to TRBJ2-7, with D possibly called TRBD1 or TRBD2 (5 bases each). This CDR3 region has 16 residues. Germline CDR1 is SGHVS and CDR2 is FQNEAQ. Trimming removed 5 bases from V and 7 bases from J, with 24 bases in between. The CDR3 DNA reads TGTGCCAGCAGCCGAGAATTCCTAGCCGGGGCAAGAGAGCAGTACTTC. Encoded protein: CASSREFLAGAREQYF.

J is TRBJ1-2 and V is TRBV4-2; no clear D. CDR1 LGHNA and CDR2 YNFKEQ come from the germline V gene. The CDR3 is 13 amino acids. The V and J ends lost 4 bases and 8 bases respectively, with 14 bases between them. The DNA of the CDR3 is TGTGCCAGCAGCCCGGGAGGATTTGACGGCTACACCTTC. Amino acids: CASSPGGFDGYTF.

This clonotype was observed a few times. The rearrangement joins TRBV4-3 to TRBJ2-1, with a possible D match to TRBD2 (5 bases). Germline V lookup: CDR1 LGHNA, CDR2 YSLEER. This CDR3 has 16 residues. V gave up 0 bases and J gave up 10 bases, with 19 bases separating them. CDR3 sequence (DNA): TGCGCCAGCAGCCAAGACGGTATCAAGGGAGAAGGAGAGCAGTTCTTC. Its translation is CASSQDGIKGEGEQFF.

This chain links TRBV28 with TRBJ2-5, with D maybe TRBD1 (5 bases). V lost 4 bases to trimming and J lost 4 bases, with 16 bases between them. This CDR3 has 15 residues. Germline-derived CDR1 and CDR2 are MDHEN and SYDVKM. CDR3 sequence: CASSSPGLSGETQYF. The CDR3 DNA reads TGTGCCAGCAGTTCACCAGGGCTATCAGGAGAGACCCAGTACTTC.

The CDR3 bases are TGTGCTTATAAAACCCCTAACTATGGCTACACCTTC. Encoded protein: CAYKTPNYGYTF. The chain has TRBV7-9 and TRBJ1-2; unclear D gene. Germline CDR1 SEHNR, CDR2 FQNEAQ (reference sequence). The CDR3 is 12 residues long.

There are a few counts of this clonotype. The chain combines TRBV7-2 with TRBJ2-1; D may correspond to TRBD1 or TRBD2 (5 bases each). V dropped 2 bases and J dropped 9 bases, with 11 bases sitting between them. The CDR3 runs 13 residues. Germline V CDR1 and CDR2: SGHTA, FQGNSA. CDR3 coding DNA: TGTGCCAGCAGCTTAAGAGGGGAGAGTGAGCAGTTCTTC. Protein sequence: CASSLRGESEQFF.

V is TRBV5-6 and J is TRBJ2-5; D gene uncertain. Trimming took off 0 bases at V and 2 bases at J, with 8 bases between the two ends. The CDR3 runs to 14 residues. In germline, CDR1 is SGHDT, CDR2 YYEEEE. The CDR3 sequence is CASSLALLQETQYF. CDR3 coding DNA: TGTGCCAGCAGCTTGGCCCTCCTACAAGAGACCCAGTACTTC.

The V and J genes are TRBV20-1 and TRBJ2-5; 9 positions agree with TRBD1. Unmatched junction bases numbered 5, after V lost 1 base and J lost 5 bases. Germline V lookup: CDR1 DFQATT, CDR2 SNEGSKA (reference sequence). The length of the CDR3 is 14 residues. CDR3 sequence: CSARGDRELETQYF. The CDR3 DNA sequence: TGCAGTGCTAGAGGGGACAGGGAGTTGGAGACCCAGTACTTC.

The rearrangement uses TRBV11-2 and TRBJ2-5; 9 bases fit TRBD2. The CDR3 loop spans 13 amino acids. The junction had 4 bases not matched to a gene; V was cut back by 6 bases and J by 5 bases. The V gene's germline CDR1 is SGHAT and CDR2 FQNNGV. The CDR3 sequence is CASSAGGVETQYF. CDR3 bases: TGTGCCAGCAGTGCGGGGGGGGTGGAGACCCAGTACTTC.